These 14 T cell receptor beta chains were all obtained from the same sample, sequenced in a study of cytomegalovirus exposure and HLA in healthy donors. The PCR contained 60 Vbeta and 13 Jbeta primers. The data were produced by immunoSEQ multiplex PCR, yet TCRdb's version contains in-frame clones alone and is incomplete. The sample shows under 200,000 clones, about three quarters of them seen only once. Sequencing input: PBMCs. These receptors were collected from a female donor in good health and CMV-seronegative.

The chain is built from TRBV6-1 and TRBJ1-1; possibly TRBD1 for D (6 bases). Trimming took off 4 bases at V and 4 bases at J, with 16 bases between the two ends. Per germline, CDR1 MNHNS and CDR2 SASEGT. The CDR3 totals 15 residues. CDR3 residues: CASSAYREFGTEAFF. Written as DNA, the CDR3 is TGTGCCAGCAGTGCTTACAGGGAATTCGGCACTGAAGCTTTCTTT.

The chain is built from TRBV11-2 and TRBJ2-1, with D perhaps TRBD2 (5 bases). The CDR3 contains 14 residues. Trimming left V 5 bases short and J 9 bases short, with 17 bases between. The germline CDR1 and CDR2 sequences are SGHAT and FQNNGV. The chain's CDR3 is CASSPDLALSEQFF. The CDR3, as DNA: TGTGCCAGCAGCCCAGACCTAGCCCTGAGTGAGCAGTTCTTC.

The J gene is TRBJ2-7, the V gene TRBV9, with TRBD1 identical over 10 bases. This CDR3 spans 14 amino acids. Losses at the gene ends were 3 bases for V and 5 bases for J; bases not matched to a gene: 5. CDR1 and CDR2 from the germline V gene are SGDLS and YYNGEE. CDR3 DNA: TGTGCCAGCAGCGGGACAGGGGGTCTAGACGAGCAGTACTTC. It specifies CASSGTGGLDEQYF.

CDR3 nucleotides: TGTGCCAGCAGTTACAACAGGAATGAATCACCCCTCCACTTT. Its translation: CASSYNRNESPLHF. V is TRBV6-5 and J is TRBJ1-6; TRBD1 might be the D (5 bases). Per the germline V gene, CDR1 is MNHEY and CDR2 is SVGAGI. Trimming pared 2 bases from V and 10 bases from J, leaving 12 bases between. The CDR3 is made up of 14 amino acids.

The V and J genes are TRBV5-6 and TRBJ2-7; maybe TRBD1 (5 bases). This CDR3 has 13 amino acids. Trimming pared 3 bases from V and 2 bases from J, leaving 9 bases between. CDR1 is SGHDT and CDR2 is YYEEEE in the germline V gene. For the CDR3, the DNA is TGTGCCAGCAGCTCAGGGCCCCCCTACGAGCAGTACTTC. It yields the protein CASSSGPPYEQYF.

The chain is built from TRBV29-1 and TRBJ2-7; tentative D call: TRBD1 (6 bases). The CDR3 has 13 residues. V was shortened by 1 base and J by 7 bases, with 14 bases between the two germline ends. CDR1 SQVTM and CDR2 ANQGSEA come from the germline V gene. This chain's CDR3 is CSVEGDNRPEQYF. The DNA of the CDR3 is TGCAGCGTTGAAGGGGACAACCGCCCGGAGCAGTACTTC.

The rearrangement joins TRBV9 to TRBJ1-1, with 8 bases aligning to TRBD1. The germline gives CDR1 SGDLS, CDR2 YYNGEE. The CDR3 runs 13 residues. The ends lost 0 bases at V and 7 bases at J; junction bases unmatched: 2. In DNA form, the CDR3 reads TGTGCCAGCAGCGTAGCAGGGGGCGGTGAAGCTTTCTTT. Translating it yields CASSVAGGGEAFF.

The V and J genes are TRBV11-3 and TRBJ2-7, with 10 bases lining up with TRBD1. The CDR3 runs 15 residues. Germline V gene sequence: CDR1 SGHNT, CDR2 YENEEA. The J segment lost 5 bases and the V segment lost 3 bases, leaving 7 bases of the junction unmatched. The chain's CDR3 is CASSFPPGQGNEQYF. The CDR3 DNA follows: TGTGCCAGCAGCTTCCCCCCGGGACAGGGGAACGAGCAGTACTTC. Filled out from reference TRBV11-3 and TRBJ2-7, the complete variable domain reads EAGVVQSPRYKIIEKKQPVAFWCNPISGHNTLYWYLQNLGQGPELLIRYENEEAVDDSQLPKDRFSAERLKGVDSTLKIQPAELGDSAVYLCASSFPPGQGNEQYFGPGTRLTVT.

CDR3 DNA: TGCGCCAGCAGCCCGACAGGGGATACCTACGAGCAGTACTTC. This gives the protein CASSPTGDTYEQYF. The chain couples TRBV5-1 to TRBJ2-7, with 8 bases fitting TRBD1. V lost 4 bases to trimming and J lost 2 bases; unmatched junction nucleotides: 5. Per germline, CDR1 SGHRS and CDR2 YFSETQ. The CDR3 loop spans 14 amino acids.

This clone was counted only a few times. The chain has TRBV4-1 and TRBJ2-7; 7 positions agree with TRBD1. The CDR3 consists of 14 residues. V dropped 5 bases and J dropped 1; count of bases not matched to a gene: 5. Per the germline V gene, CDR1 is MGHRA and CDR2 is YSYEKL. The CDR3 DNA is TGCGCCAGCAGCGCAAGACAGGGATCCTACGAGCAGTACTTC. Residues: CASSARQGSYEQYF.

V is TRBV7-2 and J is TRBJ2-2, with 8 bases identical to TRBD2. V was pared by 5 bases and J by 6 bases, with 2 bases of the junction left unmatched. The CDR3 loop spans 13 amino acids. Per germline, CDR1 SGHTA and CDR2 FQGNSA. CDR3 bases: TGTGCCAGCAGCCCGGGACTAGCCGGGGAGCTGTTTTTT. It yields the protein CASSPGLAGELFF.

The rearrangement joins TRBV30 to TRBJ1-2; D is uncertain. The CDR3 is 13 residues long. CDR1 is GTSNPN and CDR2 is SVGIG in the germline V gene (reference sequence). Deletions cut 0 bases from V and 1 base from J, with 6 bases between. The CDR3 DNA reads TGTGCCTGGAGTGTCGACTTTAACTATGGCTACACCTTC. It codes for CAWSVDFNYGYTF. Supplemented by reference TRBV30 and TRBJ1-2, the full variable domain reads SQTIHQWPATLVQPVGSPLSLECTVEGTSNPNLYWYRQAAGRGLQLLFYSVGIGQISSEVPQNLSASRPQDRQFILSSKKLLLSDSGFYLCAWSVDFNYGYTFGSGTRLTVV.

CDR3 nucleotide sequence: TGTGCCAGCAGCTTAGATCTGTCGAGGGGGGGCCAAGAGACCCAGTACTTC. Its protein is CASSLDLSRGGQETQYF. The chain couples TRBV11-2 to TRBJ2-5, with D possibly matching TRBD2 (7 bases). There are 17 residues in the CDR3. Deletions cut 0 bases from V and 1 base from J, with 15 bases between. Germline values: CDR1 SGHAT, CDR2 FQNNGV.

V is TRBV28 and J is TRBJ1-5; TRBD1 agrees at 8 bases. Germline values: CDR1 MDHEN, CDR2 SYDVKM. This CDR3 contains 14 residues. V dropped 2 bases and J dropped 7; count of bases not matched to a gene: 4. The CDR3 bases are TGTGCCAGCAGTTTAGACAGGGGAGGGCAGCCCCAGCATTTT. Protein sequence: CASSLDRGGQPQHF.